The 32 T cell receptor beta chains presented below share a single source sample, sequenced in a study of T cell changes during pregnancy in multiple sclerosis (dated by TCRdb to the late 2010s). The library was obtained by the immunoSEQ multiplex PCR assay. TCRdb retrieved this table from immuneACCESS and kept in-frame rearrangements only. Not all clones are present; in checked studies, unresolved V genes account for under half, and no reason is known for the remainder. The sample table holds roughly 100,000 clones, of which about 90% were seen once. The top ten constitute 1.5% to 2% of the sample. The specimen was peripheral blood, collected before pregnancy. The receptors originated from a female donor with multiple sclerosis, enrolled in a pregnancy study.

This rearrangement joins TRBV15 to TRBJ2-1, with 9 bases aligning to TRBD2. V lost 1 base, J lost 5 bases, and 6 bases stayed unmatched. This CDR3 contains 16 residues. Germline values: CDR1 LNHNV, CDR2 YYDKDF (reference sequence). The CDR3 DNA is TGTGCCACCAGCAGAGGTAGCGGGAGAAAGGACAATGAGCAGTTCTTC. The encoded protein is CATSRGSGRKDNEQFF.

The gene calls are TRBV14 and TRBJ2-2; 12 bases line up with TRBD2. The CDR3 runs to 18 residues. Germline V gene lookup returns CDR1 SGHDN and CDR2 FVKESK. The V and J ends lost 1 base and 7 bases, in that order; junction bases with no gene match: 10. CDR3 region: CASSQALLAGGRGGELFF. The CDR3 DNA sequence: TGTGCCAGCAGCCAAGCCCTCCTAGCGGGGGGGCGAGGCGGGGAGCTGTTTTTT.

This sequence joins TRBV2 and TRBJ2-1, with D tentatively TRBD2 (5 bases). CDR1 and CDR2 (germline): SNHLY, FYNNEI. V lost 5 bases, J lost 2 bases, and 7 bases lay in between. The CDR3 covers 13 residues. This CDR3 is CASSSGPYNEQFF. The DNA of the CDR3 is TGTGCCAGCAGTAGCGGTCCCTACAATGAGCAGTTCTTC.

The CDR3 loop is CASSEDGSRSNEQFF. The CDR3 bases are TGTGCCAGCAGTGAAGACGGGAGCAGAAGCAATGAGCAGTTCTTC. The rearrangement links TRBV2 to TRBJ2-1, with D perhaps matching TRBD2 (6 bases). In germline, CDR1 is SNHLY, CDR2 FYNNEI. There are 15 residues in the CDR3. Trimming took 1 base from V and 6 from J, leaving 13 bases between them.

The J gene is TRBJ1-4, the V gene TRBV6-6, with D unresolved. V was shortened by 5 bases and J by 3 bases, with 4 bases between the two germline ends. The CDR3 has 12 amino acids. Germline V lookup: CDR1 MNHNY, CDR2 SVGAGI (reference sequence). CDR3 amino acids: CASSPPNEKLFF. The CDR3 DNA is TGTGCCAGCAGTCCTCCTAATGAAAAACTGTTTTTT.

The V gene is TRBV6-5, the J gene TRBJ2-7, with unresolved D. The germline V gene has CDR1 MNHEY and CDR2 SVGAGI. The CDR3 runs 11 residues. The germline V and J ends were trimmed by 4 bases and 5 bases, with 6 bases remaining between them. The CDR3 region is CASSFLNEQYF. CDR3 in DNA: TGTGCCAGCAGTTTCCTTAACGAGCAGTACTTC.

The chain uses TRBV7-9 and TRBJ1-6, with 12 positions matching TRBD1. This CDR3 is 17 amino acids long. From germline, CDR1 is SEHNR and CDR2 FQNEAQ (reference sequence). V lost 1 base, J lost 8 bases, and 6 bases stayed unmatched. CDR3 in DNA: TGTGCCAGCAGCTTAGGAGGGACAGGGGGCATGGATTCACCCCTCCACTTT. Protein sequence: CASSLGGTGGMDSPLHF.

The sample holds a few counts of this clone. The rearrangement uses TRBV6-4 and TRBJ2-3; 10 bases are a match to TRBD2. After removal of 3 bases from V and 1 base from J, the junction contained 4 bases not matched to a gene. Per the germline V gene, CDR1 is MRHNA and CDR2 is SNTAGT. The CDR3 contains 16 residues. The DNA for the CDR3 is TGTGCCAGCAGTGAAGTAGCGGGGGGCCGCACAGATACGCAGTATTTT. It specifies CASSEVAGGRTDTQYF.

This clone has a handful of counts. The V and J genes are TRBV30 and TRBJ1-1, with D uncertain. The V gene lost 0 bases and the J gene lost 1 base, with 6 bases spanning the gap. Germline lookup yields CDR1 GTSNPN and CDR2 SVGIG (reference sequence). The CDR3 spans 13 residues. DNA of the CDR3: TGTGCCTGGAGTGTACAATCGAACACTGAAGCTTTCTTT. It codes for CAWSVQSNTEAFF.

J is TRBJ1-1 and V is TRBV7-8; TRBD1 is a possible D gene (5 bases). The V gene lost 3 bases and the J gene lost 1 base, with 6 bases spanning the gap. Germline CDR1 is SGHVS and CDR2 is FQNEAQ. CDR3 length equals 13 residues. The CDR3 nucleotides are TGTGCCAGCAGCTTGGACAAGAACACTGAAGCTTTCTTT. Its translation: CASSLDKNTEAFF.

The V gene is TRBV2, the J gene TRBJ1-5, with TRBD1 identical over 7 bases. With 8 bases clipped from V and 5 bases from J, the junction kept 6 bases outside the gene matches. Germline assignment: CDR1 SNHLY and CDR2 FYNNEI. This CDR3 contains 13 residues. As DNA, the CDR3 is TGTGCCAGCGCCTGGCAGGGGGATCAGCCCCAGCATTTT. This encodes CASAWQGDQPQHF.

The chain uses TRBV9 and TRBJ2-1; maybe TRBD1 (6 bases). Germline loops: CDR1 SGDLS, CDR2 YYNGEE. CDR3 size: 16 residues. Trimming left V 2 bases short and J 0 bases short, with 12 bases between. CDR3 nucleotides: TGTGCCAGCAGCGTGGACAGAGAGAGCTCCTACAATGAGCAGTTCTTC. Translating gives CASSVDRESSYNEQFF.

The V gene is TRBV27, the J gene TRBJ2-1; D not certain. The length of the CDR3 is 14 residues. V lost 4 bases, J lost 4 bases, and 11 bases lay in between. Germline-derived CDR1 and CDR2 are MNHEY and SMNVEV (reference sequence). CDR3 nucleotide sequence: TGTGCCAGCAGTTCGGAGAGGTCTTACAATGAGCAGTTCTTC. This sequence encodes CASSSERSYNEQFF.

This clone was counted only a few times. This CDR3 reads CASRATGGDYGYTF. CDR3 coding DNA: TGTGCCAGCAGGGCGACAGGGGGCGACTATGGCTACACCTTC. The chain joins TRBV6-5 to TRBJ1-2; TRBD1 matches at 10 bases. This CDR3 has 14 residues. Trimming cost V 6 bases and J 3 bases; bases outside gene matches: 4. The germline V gene encodes CDR1 MNHEY and CDR2 SVGAGI.

The rearrangement joins TRBV19 to TRBJ2-3; no reliable D call. The germline gives CDR1 LNHDA, CDR2 SQIVND (reference sequence). The CDR3 contains 13 residues. Trimming cost V 4 bases and J 8 bases, with 13 bases left between them. The CDR3 loop is CASSKDSSGTQYF. The CDR3 DNA is TGTGCCAGTAGTAAAGACTCGTCCGGTACGCAGTATTTT.

This rearrangement joins TRBV4-3 to TRBJ2-5; 9 positions match TRBD1. The germline V gene encodes CDR1 LGHNA and CDR2 YSLEER. J gave up 5 bases and V 3 bases, and 4 bases lay outside the gene matches. CDR3 length equals 14 residues. CDR3 sequence: CASSQWTGAETQYF. The CDR3 DNA reads as TGCGCCAGCAGCCAGTGGACAGGGGCGGAGACCCAGTACTTC.

V is TRBV7-3 and J is TRBJ2-7; D unclear. This CDR3 spans 12 amino acids. Trimming removed 5 bases from V and 1 base from J, with 6 bases in between. In germline, CDR1 is SGHTA, CDR2 FQGTGA. The CDR3 loop is CASSRVSYEQYF. CDR3 nucleotides: TGTGCCAGCAGCCGGGTGTCCTACGAGCAGTACTTC.

The rearrangement uses TRBV27 and TRBJ2-5, with D hard to call. The V end was cut by 3 bases, the J end by 7 bases, with 15 bases between. The germline gives CDR1 MNHEY, CDR2 SMNVEV (reference sequence). The CDR3 loop spans 14 amino acids. The DNA for the CDR3 is TGTGCCAGCAGTTTTAATGAGGCCTTCGGGACCCAGTACTTC. Its translation: CASSFNEAFGTQYF.

This sequence joins TRBV27 and TRBJ1-1, with D possibly matching TRBD1 (6 bases). There are 14 residues in the CDR3. V gave up 2 bases and J gave up 4 bases, with 11 bases separating them. From germline, CDR1 is MNHEY and CDR2 SMNVEV (reference sequence). The DNA of the CDR3 is TGTGCCAGCAGTTTAAGCAGGGGAGTCACTGAAGCTTTCTTT. This translates into CASSLSRGVTEAFF.

The chain is built from TRBV5-1 and TRBJ2-2, with a weak D call TRBD1 (6 bases). CDR3 size: 16 residues. Trimming removed 1 base from V and 8 bases from J, with 18 bases in between. Germline V gene lookup returns CDR1 SGHRS and CDR2 YFSETQ. CDR3 sequence reads: CASSLQGTRGSGELFF. CDR3 DNA sequence: TGCGCCAGCAGCTTGCAGGGGACACGGGGTTCGGGGGAGCTGTTTTTT.

With respect to this clone: A junction boundary mismatches the germline segment, possibly from a read error. The V gene is TRBV7-7, the J gene TRBJ2-1, with D possibly TRBD1 on 5 matching bases. The CDR3 spans 14 residues. In germline, CDR1 is SSHAT, CDR2 FNYEAQ (reference sequence). The CDR3 region is CASSQGLPFNEQFF. CDR3 bases: TGTGCTAGCAGCCAGGGCCTACCTTTCAATGAGCAGTTCTTC.

The chain joins TRBV6-5 to TRBJ2-1; D perhaps matches TRBD2 (6 bases). The V and J ends lost 2 bases and 8 bases respectively, with 7 bases between them. Looked up from germline, CDR1 is MNHEY and CDR2 is SVGAGI. This CDR3 has 12 residues. The CDR3 region has the DNA TGTGCCAGCAGTTACCGCGGGGATGAGCAGTTCTTC. It encodes CASSYRGDEQFF.

The chain combines TRBV6-5 with TRBJ2-3; TRBD2 matches at 12 bases. The CDR3 sequence is 14 residues long. Per the germline V gene, CDR1 is MNHEY and CDR2 is SVGAGI. Trimming took 8 bases from V and 5 from J; bases not matched to a gene: 5. CDR3 amino acids: CASQLAGGRDTQYF. CDR3 in DNA: TGTGCCAGCCAACTAGCGGGAGGAAGAGATACGCAGTATTTT.

V is TRBV9 and J is TRBJ2-2; D not resolved. Per the germline V gene, CDR1 is SGDLS and CDR2 is YYNGEE. The CDR3 covers 15 residues. Trimming shortened V by 0 bases and J by 0 bases, and 6 bases separated the two germline ends. DNA for the CDR3: TGTGCCAGCAGCGTAGTACCGGCGAACACCGGGGAGCTGTTTTTT. It yields the protein CASSVVPANTGELFF.

This clone was observed a handful of times. J is TRBJ2-7 and V is TRBV7-9; D call uncertain. V lost 10 bases and J lost 2, with 12 bases in between. The CDR3 consists of 12 residues. The germline gives CDR1 SEHNR, CDR2 FQNEAQ (reference sequence). As DNA, the CDR3 is TGTGCCATCGACTCTCTAACCTACGAGCAGTACTTC. It is translated as CAIDSLTYEQYF.

The V call is TRBV7-9, the J call TRBJ2-1; TRBD2 agrees at 11 bases. The length of the CDR3 is 15 residues. Germline CDR1 reads SEHNR; CDR2 reads FQNEAQ (reference sequence). The junction had 6 bases not matched to a gene; V was cut back by 7 bases and J by 4 bases. The CDR3 loop reads CASKPGTSGYNEQFF. The CDR3 nucleotides are TGTGCCAGCAAACCCGGGACTAGCGGATACAATGAGCAGTTCTTC.

V gene TRBV5-1 combines with J gene TRBJ2-7, with TRBD1 matching 7 bases. Trimming cost V 4 bases and J 7 bases; bases outside gene matches: 8. The CDR3 contains 13 residues. Germline V gene data show CDR1 as SGHRS and CDR2 as YFSETQ. The CDR3 coding sequence is TGCGCCAGCAGCCCGGACAGGTTGGGGGAGCAGTACTTC. Translating gives CASSPDRLGEQYF. The full variable domain, in which reference TRBV5-1 and TRBJ2-7 provide the parts outside the CDR3, is KAGVTQTPRYLIKTRGQQVTLSCSPISGHRSVSWYQQTPGQGLQFLFEYFSETQRNKGNFPGRFSGRQFSNSRSEMNVSTLELGDSALYLCASSPDRLGEQYFGPGTRLTVT.

The chain recombines TRBV2 with TRBJ2-2; 9 nucleotides align to TRBD1. Trimming at V came to 5 bases and at J to 7 bases, leaving 5 bases not matched to a gene. CDR3 size: 14 residues. Germline V gene lookup returns CDR1 SNHLY and CDR2 FYNNEI. CDR3 bases: TGTGCCAGCAGTCGGGACAGGGTTGGCGGGGAGCTGTTTTTT. Translated, it gives CASSRDRVGGELFF.

The V gene is TRBV27, the J gene TRBJ1-6; D ambiguous. CDR3 length: 15 amino acids. Germline V gene sequence: CDR1 MNHEY, CDR2 SMNVEV (reference sequence). V shed 8 bases and J shed 0 bases, with 11 bases lying between them. The CDR3 protein is CASRRGYSYNSPLHF. The CDR3 nucleotides read TGTGCCAGCCGTCGGGGATACTCCTATAATTCACCCCTCCACTTT.

The chain is built from TRBV29-1 and TRBJ2-1; perhaps TRBD1 as D (5 bases). With 6 bases removed from V and 9 bases from J, the gap between germline ends came to 12 bases. The germline V gene has CDR1 SQVTM and CDR2 ANQGSEA. The CDR3 has 11 residues. Here the CDR3 reads CSVGQRGEQFF. The CDR3 nucleotides are TGCAGCGTAGGACAAAGGGGTGAGCAGTTCTTC.

V and J are TRBV11-3 and TRBJ2-2; 8 bases are shared with TRBD1. The CDR3 contains 15 residues. J lost 6 bases, V lost 5 bases, and 8 bases had no gene match. Germline CDR1 and CDR2: SGHNT and YENEEA. CDR3 DNA: TGTGCCAGCAGCCCCCGCGACAGGGGCGCCGGGGAGCTGTTTTTT. It codes for CASSPRDRGAGELFF.

The rearrangement uses TRBV6-5 and TRBJ1-1, with a possible D match to TRBD1 (6 bases). This CDR3 comprises 15 residues. V lost 8 bases and J 0 bases, leaving 16 bases between the germline ends. Per the germline V gene, CDR1 is MNHEY and CDR2 is SVGAGI. CDR3 bases: TGTGCCAGCTCCAGAGACAGGTTCGTGAACACTGAAGCTTTCTTT. Protein: CASSRDRFVNTEAFF.